This T cell receptor beta chain was sequenced in a study of T cell responses to AZD1222 COVID-19 vaccine. The assay was immunoSEQ multiplex PCR, and TCRdb's table has in-frame clones only and misses some. Among 95,000 to 130,000 clones, roughly 88% were seen once, and the ten largest hold over 8.5%. Comment on this clone: Its specificity is not known.

V lost 0 bases and J lost 4, with 21 bases in between. In germline, CDR1 is MNHEY, CDR2 SVGEGT. The CDR3 consists of 18 residues. Study outcomes and limitations: Reports say nearly half of spike-specific TCRs go after unmutated variant regions. Females outnumbered males among donors, who were mostly white British; clonal diversity was possibly underestimated. Receipt of two AZD1222 doses was followed by a rise in Spike-specific TCR breadth and depth.

Source: peripheral blood, taken on day 0 of AZD1222 vaccination. The chain combines TRBV6-2 or TRBV6-3 with TRBJ1-1; perhaps TRBD1 as D (5 bases). The TCR originated in an adult in good health. CDR3 nucleotides: TGTGCCAGCAGTTACTCGAAGGTCCCTCAGGGTTTCGGCACTGAAGCTTTCTTT. It yields the protein CASSYSKVPQGFGTEAFF.